Included here is one T cell receptor (beta chain) sequence, with context. Its specificity is not known. The TCR libraries each used total RNA (around 3,500 ng per library). Template-switch reactions added UMIs with a 6-nucleotide sample barcode. TCRdb re-called the 5' RACE reads and catalogs CDR3 proteins one per entry, DNA excluded. There are approximately 400,000 distinct CDR3 sequences in the sample, with 2% to 3% held by the top ten. The data are from a study of monozygotic twins with inflammatory bowel disease. General study findings and limits: Using the inverse Simpson index, IBD patients had lower TCRbeta diversity than healthy co-twins. Repertoire likeness was no different across concordant and discordant twins, perhaps owing to restricted power.

CDR1 SGDLS and CDR2 YYNGEE come from the germline V gene. The CDR3 runs 14 residues. The chain combines TRBV9 with TRBJ2-7; TCRdb's D call, TRBD2, is unchecked because there is no DNA. The receptor was derived from a human donor with ulcerative colitis or Crohn's disease, or a healthy co-twin of an affected twin (not recorded which). Sequenced: blood. The CDR3 sequence is CASSGQGLMSEQYF.